The clone carrying this TCR beta chain was seen a few times. The antigen remains undetermined. The data originate from a study of CD8+ T cells in alopecia areata. In each case, RNA was isolated and then reverse transcribed into cDNA as the sequencing template. TCRdb's copy holds only in-frame clones and misses some; the assay was immunoSEQ multiplex PCR. The table records more than 100,000 clones, around 60% of them present only once. The study, taken as a whole, reports: More clonal than normal scalp was lesional scalp, particularly alopecia totalis/universalis.

CDR1 and CDR2 (germline): SGHNT, YYREEE (reference sequence). V lost 0 bases to trimming and J lost 4 bases, with 10 bases between them. The CDR3 loop spans 14 amino acids. PBMCs, the starting material, were the source of sorted CD4+ and CD8+ T cells. The chain combines TRBV5-4 with TRBJ1-2; D ambiguous. Sequenced input: CD4+ T cells sorted from blood. The clonotype originates from a human donor in good health. The CDR3 sequence is CASSLDVGAYGYTF. The CDR3 nucleotides read TGTGCCAGCAGCTTGGATGTAGGAGCCTATGGCTACACCTTC.